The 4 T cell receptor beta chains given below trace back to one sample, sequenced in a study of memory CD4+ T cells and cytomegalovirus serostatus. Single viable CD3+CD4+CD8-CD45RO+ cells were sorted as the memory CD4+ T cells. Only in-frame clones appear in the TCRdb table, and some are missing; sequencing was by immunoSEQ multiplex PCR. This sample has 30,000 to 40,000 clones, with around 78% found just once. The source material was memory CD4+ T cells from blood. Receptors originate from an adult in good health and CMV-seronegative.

The CDR3: CASSIAGGPVTQYF. The CDR3 bases are TGTGCCAGCAGCATAGCGGGGGGGCCGGTGACCCAGTACTTC. The chain is built from TRBV9 and TRBJ2-5; 11 positions match TRBD2. CDR1 SGDLS and CDR2 YYNGEE come from the germline V gene. The CDR3 runs to 14 residues. V shed 4 bases and J 7 bases; nucleotides not matched to a gene: 6.

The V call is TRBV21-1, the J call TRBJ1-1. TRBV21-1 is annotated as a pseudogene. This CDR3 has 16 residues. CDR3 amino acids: CASSSRGRQGDSEAFF. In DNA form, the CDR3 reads TGTGCCAGCAGCAGCCGCGGGAGACAGGGCGACTCTGAAGCTTTCTTT.

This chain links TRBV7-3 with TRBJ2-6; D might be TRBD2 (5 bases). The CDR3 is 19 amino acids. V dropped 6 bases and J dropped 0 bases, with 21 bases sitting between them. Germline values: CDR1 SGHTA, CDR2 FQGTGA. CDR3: CASSPLPRGRNSGANVLTF. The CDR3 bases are TGTGCCAGCAGTCCCCTGCCCCGGGGTCGCAACTCTGGGGCCAACGTCCTGACTTTC.

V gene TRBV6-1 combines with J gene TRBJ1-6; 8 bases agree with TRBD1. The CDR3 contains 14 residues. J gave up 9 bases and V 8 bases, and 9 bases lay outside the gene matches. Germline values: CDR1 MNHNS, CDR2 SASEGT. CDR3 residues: CASVTGVRGSPLHF. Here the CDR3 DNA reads TGTGCCAGCGTGACAGGGGTGAGGGGTTCACCCCTCCACTTT.